This TCR beta chain was identified in a study of cytomegalovirus exposure and HLA in healthy donors. Study findings and constraints: Analysis was carried out at a later point, and it linked a missense DCLRE1C variant to TCR beta V- and J-gene trimming. Available immune exposure information covered CMV serostatus only.

A multiplex PCR was run with 60 Vbeta primers and 13 Jbeta primers. The data were produced by immunoSEQ multiplex PCR, yet TCRdb's version contains in-frame clones alone and is incomplete. The sample carries roughly 130,000 clones, over 70% recorded once. V lost 0 bases to trimming and J lost 0 bases, with 5 bases between them. The CDR3 loop spans 14 amino acids. Germline loops: CDR1 SGHVS, CDR2 FQNEAQ. About this clone: Its specificity is unknown.

Sequences were obtained from PBMCs. The source of this sequence is a woman in her thirties or forties in good health and CMV-seropositive. V usage is TRBV7-8 and J usage is TRBJ1-1; no clear D. The CDR3 is CASSLANMNTEAFF. CDR3 in DNA: TGTGCCAGCAGCTTAGCGAACATGAACACTGAAGCTTTCTTT.